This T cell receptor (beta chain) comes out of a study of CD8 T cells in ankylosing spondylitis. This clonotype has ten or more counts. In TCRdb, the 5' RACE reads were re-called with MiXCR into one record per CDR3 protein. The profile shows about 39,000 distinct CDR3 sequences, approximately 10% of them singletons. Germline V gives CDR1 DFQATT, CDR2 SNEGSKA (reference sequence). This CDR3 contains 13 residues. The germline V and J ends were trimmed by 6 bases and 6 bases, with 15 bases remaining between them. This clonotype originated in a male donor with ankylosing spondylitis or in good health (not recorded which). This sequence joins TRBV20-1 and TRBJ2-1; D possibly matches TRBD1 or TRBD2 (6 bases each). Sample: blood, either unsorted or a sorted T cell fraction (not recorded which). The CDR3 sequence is CSAERGGSNEQFF. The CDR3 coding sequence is TGCAGTGCCGAACGAGGGGGGAGCAATGAGCAGTTCTTC.